The 13 T cell receptor beta chains given below trace back to one sample, sequenced in a study of Ad26.COV2.S vaccination and SARS-CoV-2 variants. Profiled with immunoSEQ multiplex PCR; TCRdb holds only in-frame clones, not every one. The profile shows 300,000 to 350,000 clones, 86% of them singletons. Noted treatment: around 19 received Ad26.COV2.S at low or high dose, single or two shots; several received placebo; per-sample allocation not given. Sampling took place 63 days after the first vaccine or placebo injection. The sequencing here drew on peripheral blood, taken in a trial of Ad26.COV2.S vaccine versus placebo. These TCRs come from a person aged 18-60 years who received the Ad26.COV2.S COVID-19 vaccine or a placebo.

The J gene is TRBJ2-3, the V gene TRBV24-1, with D uncertain. V was trimmed by 3 bases and J by 6 bases, leaving 9 bases between them. This CDR3 has 13 amino acids. Germline-derived CDR1 and CDR2 are KGHDR and SFDVKD. Here the CDR3 reads CATSDGRPDTQYF. As DNA, the CDR3 is TGTGCCACCAGTGATGGGCGTCCCGATACGCAGTATTTT.

The genes are TRBV3-1 (or the pseudogene TRBV3-2) and TRBJ2-3, with 10 bases fitting TRBD2. V lost 10 bases, J lost 2 bases, and 9 bases stayed unmatched. CDR1 and CDR2 from the germline V gene are LGHDT and YNNKEL (reference sequence). The CDR3 is 15 residues long. CDR3 amino acids: CATQSGGAATDTQYF. CDR3 bases: TGTGCCACCCAAAGCGGGGGGGCTGCCACAGATACGCAGTATTTT.

The rearrangement joins TRBV3-1 (or the pseudogene TRBV3-2) to TRBJ1-6, with no clear D. The V and J ends lost 0 bases and 10 bases respectively, with 7 bases between them. The CDR3 has 13 amino acids. Looked up from germline, CDR1 is LGHDT and CDR2 is YNNKEL (reference sequence). CDR3 nucleotide sequence: TGTGCCAGCAGCCAAGATTCCAAATCACCCCTCCACTTT. As protein: CASSQDSKSPLHF.

CDR3 region: CASSFGRRSSGNTIYF. For the CDR3, the DNA is TGTGCCAGCAGCTTCGGCCGACGGAGCTCTGGAAACACCATATATTTT. J is TRBJ1-3 and V is TRBV11-2, with D unresolved. This CDR3 is built from 16 residues. Germline V gives CDR1 SGHAT, CDR2 FQNNGV. The V end lost 3 bases, the J end lost 0 bases, and 12 bases lay between the germline ends.

This clone has only a few counts. The chain combines TRBV24-1 with TRBJ2-7; D possibly corresponds to TRBD2 (6 bases). The CDR3 is 14 residues long. Deletions cut 8 bases from V and 2 bases from J, with 15 bases between. Germline lookup yields CDR1 KGHDR and CDR2 SFDVKD. The DNA of the CDR3 is TGTGCCACCATGGCGGGGAAGGGGACCTACGAGCAGTACTTC. This codes for CATMAGKGTYEQYF.

The J gene is TRBJ1-6, the V gene TRBV4-2; weak D call: TRBD1 (6 bases). The V end was cut by 9 bases, the J end by 10 bases, with 10 bases between. The CDR3 totals 11 residues. Germline loops: CDR1 LGHNA, CDR2 YNFKEQ. The CDR3 here is CARGGGSPLHF. The CDR3 DNA reads as TGTGCCAGAGGGGGGGGGTCACCCCTCCACTTT.

Ten or more counts support this clone. J is TRBJ1-3 and V is TRBV3-1 (or the pseudogene TRBV3-2), with a possible D match to TRBD1 (6 bases). The V gene lost 3 bases and the J gene lost 8 bases, with 20 bases spanning the gap. Germline V gene sequence: CDR1 LGHDT, CDR2 YNNKEL (reference sequence). CDR3 length: 16 amino acids. This CDR3 reads CASSQGAGSAGDTIYF. Written as DNA, the CDR3 is TGTGCCAGCAGCCAGGGGGCCGGGTCCGCGGGAGACACCATATATTTT.

This clone was detected only once. J is TRBJ2-3 and V is TRBV4-3; 13 nucleotides line up with TRBD2. Looked up from germline, CDR1 is LGHNA and CDR2 is YSLEER. V lost 5 bases, J lost 5 bases, and 16 bases stayed unmatched. The CDR3 runs 19 residues. The chain's CDR3 is CASSLHHSGLAGAIDTQYF. The CDR3 DNA sequence: TGCGCCAGCAGCTTACACCATTCCGGACTAGCGGGAGCGATAGATACGCAGTATTTT.

Many counts were recorded for this clone. This sequence joins TRBV28 and TRBJ1-2, with 7 bases matching TRBD1. Looked up from germline, CDR1 is MDHEN and CDR2 is SYDVKM. The CDR3 is 13 amino acids. The V gene end was trimmed by 5 bases and the J gene end by 8 bases; junction bases not matched to a gene: 8. In DNA form, the CDR3 reads TGTGCCAGCAGTCCTTCAGGGGGGAAAGGCTACACCTTC. Protein sequence: CASSPSGGKGYTF.

CDR3 DNA: TGTGCCAGCAGTGAAAGAGCGGGGCACACAGATACGCAGTATTTT. It encodes CASSERAGHTDTQYF. The rearrangement joins TRBV2 to TRBJ2-3; TRBD2 aligns across 7 bases. With V trimmed by 2 bases and J by 2 bases, 4 bases remained unmatched. Looked up from germline, CDR1 is SNHLY and CDR2 is FYNNEI. The CDR3 has 15 residues.

CDR3 sequence (DNA): TGTGCCAGCAGTTACAGAGGGACACGGGGTTTGGAGCAGTACTTC. This gives the protein CASSYRGTRGLEQYF. The chain is built from TRBV6-5 and TRBJ2-7, with a possible D match to TRBD1 (6 bases). The CDR3 sequence is 15 residues long. Germline loops: CDR1 MNHEY, CDR2 SVGAGI. V was pared by 2 bases and J by 7 bases, with 18 bases between.

The rearrangement uses TRBV27 and TRBJ1-5; TRBD1 is a possible D gene (6 bases). CDR1 and CDR2 from the germline V gene are MNHEY and SMNVEV (reference sequence). This CDR3 is built from 15 residues. Deletions cut 1 base from V and 6 bases from J, with 13 bases between. CDR3 region: CASSLFPGRGQPQHF. CDR3 bases: TGTGCCAGCAGTTTATTCCCAGGCAGGGGTCAGCCCCAGCATTTT.

The V gene is TRBV2, the J gene TRBJ2-2; TRBD2 aligns across 8 bases. The V gene end was trimmed by 11 bases and the J gene end by 1 base; junction bases not matched to a gene: 9. The CDR3 runs 15 residues. CDR1 and CDR2 from the germline V gene are SNHLY and FYNNEI. The CDR3: CARGGKGLNTGELFF. The DNA of the CDR3 is TGTGCCCGGGGGGGGAAGGGATTGAACACCGGGGAGCTGTTTTTT.